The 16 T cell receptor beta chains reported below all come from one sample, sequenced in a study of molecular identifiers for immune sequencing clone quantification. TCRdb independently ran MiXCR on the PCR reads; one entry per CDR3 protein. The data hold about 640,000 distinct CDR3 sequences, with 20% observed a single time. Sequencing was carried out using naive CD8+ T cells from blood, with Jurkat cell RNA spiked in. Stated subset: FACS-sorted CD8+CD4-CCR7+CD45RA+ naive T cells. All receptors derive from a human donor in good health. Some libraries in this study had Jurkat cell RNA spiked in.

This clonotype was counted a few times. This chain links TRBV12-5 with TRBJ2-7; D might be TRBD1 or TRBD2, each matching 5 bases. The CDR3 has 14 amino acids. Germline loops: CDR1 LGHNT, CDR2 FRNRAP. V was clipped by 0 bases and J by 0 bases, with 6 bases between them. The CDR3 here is CASGLVGTSYEQYF. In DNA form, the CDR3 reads TGTGCTAGTGGTTTGGTAGGGACCTCCTACGAGCAGTACTTC.

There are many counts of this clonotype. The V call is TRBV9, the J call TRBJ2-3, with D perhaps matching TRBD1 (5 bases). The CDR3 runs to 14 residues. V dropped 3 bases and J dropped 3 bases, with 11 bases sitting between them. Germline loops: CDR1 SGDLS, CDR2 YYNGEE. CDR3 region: CASSGGPRTDTQYF. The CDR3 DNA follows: TGTGCCAGCAGCGGGGGCCCTAGAACAGATACGCAGTATTTT.

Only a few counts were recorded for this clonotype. DNA of the CDR3: TGTGCCAGTAGTATAGGCCTAGCGGTAGAGACCCAGTACTTC. Translated: CASSIGLAVETQYF. The chain recombines TRBV19 with TRBJ2-5; 7 bases agree with TRBD2. Germline CDR1 reads LNHDA; CDR2 reads SQIVND (reference sequence). Trimming at V came to 1 base and at J to 4 bases, leaving 3 bases not matched to a gene. The CDR3 consists of 14 residues.

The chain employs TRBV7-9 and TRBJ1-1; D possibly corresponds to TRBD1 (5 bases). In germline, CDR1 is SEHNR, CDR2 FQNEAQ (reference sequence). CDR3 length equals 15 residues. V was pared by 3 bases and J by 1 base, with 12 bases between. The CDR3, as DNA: TGTGCCAGCAGCTTGTCGCAGGGCACGAACACTGAAGCTTTCTTT. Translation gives CASSLSQGTNTEAFF.

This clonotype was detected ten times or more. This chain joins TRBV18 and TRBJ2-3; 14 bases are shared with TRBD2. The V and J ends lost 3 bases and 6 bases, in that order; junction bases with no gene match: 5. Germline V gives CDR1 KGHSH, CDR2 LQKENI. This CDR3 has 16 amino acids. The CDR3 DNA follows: TGTGCCAGCTCACCCGGGACTAGCGGGGGCCTGGATACGCAGTATTTT. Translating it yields CASSPGTSGGLDTQYF.

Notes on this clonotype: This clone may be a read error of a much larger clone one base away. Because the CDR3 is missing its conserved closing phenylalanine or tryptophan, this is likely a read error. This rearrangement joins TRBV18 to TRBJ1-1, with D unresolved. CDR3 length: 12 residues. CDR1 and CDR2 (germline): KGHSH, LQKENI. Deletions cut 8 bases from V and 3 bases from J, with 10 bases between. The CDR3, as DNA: TGTGCCAGCCTCGGGGTCGACACTGAAGCTTTCTCT. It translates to CASLGVDTEAFS.

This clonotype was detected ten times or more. CDR3 sequence: CAWSAYKKGSGANVLTF. The CDR3 DNA reads TGTGCCTGGAGTGCGTATAAAAAGGGCTCTGGGGCCAACGTCCTGACTTTC. The chain employs TRBV30 and TRBJ2-6, with unresolved D. The germline V gene has CDR1 GTSNPN and CDR2 SVGIG (reference sequence). The CDR3 is 17 residues long. Between the trimmed V and J ends, which lost 1 base and 0 bases, there was a span of 13 bases.

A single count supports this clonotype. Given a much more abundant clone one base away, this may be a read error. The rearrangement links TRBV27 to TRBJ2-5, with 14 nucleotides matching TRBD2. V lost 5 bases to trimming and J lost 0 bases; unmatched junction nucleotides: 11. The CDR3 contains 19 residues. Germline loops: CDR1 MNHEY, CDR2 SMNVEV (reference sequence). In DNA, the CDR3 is TGTGCCAGCAGTCGCGGGACTAGCGGGAGTTTAGCGTACCAAGAGACCCAGTACTTC. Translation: CASSRGTSGSLAYQETQYF.

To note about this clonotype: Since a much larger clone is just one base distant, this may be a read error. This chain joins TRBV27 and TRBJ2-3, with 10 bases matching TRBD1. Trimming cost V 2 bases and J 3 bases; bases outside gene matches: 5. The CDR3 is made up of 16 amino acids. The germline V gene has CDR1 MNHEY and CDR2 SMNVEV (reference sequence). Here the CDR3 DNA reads TGTGCCAGCAGTTTACTCTGGGACAGGGGAACAGATACGCAGTATTTT. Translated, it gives CASSLLWDRGTDTQYF.

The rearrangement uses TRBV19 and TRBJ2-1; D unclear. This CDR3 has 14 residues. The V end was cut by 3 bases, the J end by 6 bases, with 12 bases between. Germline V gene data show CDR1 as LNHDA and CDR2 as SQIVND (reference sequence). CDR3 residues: CASSITYGRNEQFF. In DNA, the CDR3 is TGTGCCAGTAGTATTACTTACGGCCGCAATGAGCAGTTCTTC.

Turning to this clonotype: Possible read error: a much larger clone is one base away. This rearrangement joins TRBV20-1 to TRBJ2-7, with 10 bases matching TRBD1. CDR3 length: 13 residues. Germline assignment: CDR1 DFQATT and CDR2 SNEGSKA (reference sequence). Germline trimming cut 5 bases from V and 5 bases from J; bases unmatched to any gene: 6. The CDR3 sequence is CSAGGQGNHEQYF. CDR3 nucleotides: TGCAGTGCTGGGGGACAGGGGAACCACGAGCAGTACTTC.

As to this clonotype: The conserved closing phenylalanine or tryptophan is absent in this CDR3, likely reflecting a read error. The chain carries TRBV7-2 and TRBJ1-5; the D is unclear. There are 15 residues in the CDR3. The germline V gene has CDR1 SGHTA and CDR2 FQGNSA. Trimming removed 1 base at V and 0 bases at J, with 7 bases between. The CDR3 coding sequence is TGTGCCAGCAGCTTAGTAGGGAATAGCAATCAGCCCCAGCATTTG. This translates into CASSLVGNSNQPQHL.

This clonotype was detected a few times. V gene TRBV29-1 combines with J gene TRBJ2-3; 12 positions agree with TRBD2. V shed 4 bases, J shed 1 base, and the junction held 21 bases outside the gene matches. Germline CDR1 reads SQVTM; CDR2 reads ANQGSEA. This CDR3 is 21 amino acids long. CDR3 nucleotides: TGCAGCGTTGGGGGAGTCGTTGGACTAGCGGGACCACCCCAGGGCACAGATACGCAGTATTTT. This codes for CSVGGVVGLAGPPQGTDTQYF.

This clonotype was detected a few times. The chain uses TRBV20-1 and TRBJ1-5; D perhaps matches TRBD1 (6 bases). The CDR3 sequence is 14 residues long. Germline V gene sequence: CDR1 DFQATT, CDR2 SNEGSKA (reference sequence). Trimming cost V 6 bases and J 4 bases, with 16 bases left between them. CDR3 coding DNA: TGCAGTGCCTCAAGGGGGGGCCGGAATCAGCCCCAGCATTTT. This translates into CSASRGGRNQPQHF.

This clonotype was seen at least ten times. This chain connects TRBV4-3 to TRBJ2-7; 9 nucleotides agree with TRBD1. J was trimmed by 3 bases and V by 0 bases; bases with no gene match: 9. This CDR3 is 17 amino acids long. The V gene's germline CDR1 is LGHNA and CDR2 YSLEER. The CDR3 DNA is TGCGCCAGCAGCCAAGATTGGAGTCGGACAGGGGTCTACGAGCAGTACTTC. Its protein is CASSQDWSRTGVYEQYF.

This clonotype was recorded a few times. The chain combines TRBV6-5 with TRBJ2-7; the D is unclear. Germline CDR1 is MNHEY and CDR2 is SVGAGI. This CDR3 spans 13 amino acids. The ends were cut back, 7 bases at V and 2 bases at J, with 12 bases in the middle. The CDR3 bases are TGTGCCAGCACCGCTCTGCCTACCTACGAGCAGTACTTC. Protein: CASTALPTYEQYF.